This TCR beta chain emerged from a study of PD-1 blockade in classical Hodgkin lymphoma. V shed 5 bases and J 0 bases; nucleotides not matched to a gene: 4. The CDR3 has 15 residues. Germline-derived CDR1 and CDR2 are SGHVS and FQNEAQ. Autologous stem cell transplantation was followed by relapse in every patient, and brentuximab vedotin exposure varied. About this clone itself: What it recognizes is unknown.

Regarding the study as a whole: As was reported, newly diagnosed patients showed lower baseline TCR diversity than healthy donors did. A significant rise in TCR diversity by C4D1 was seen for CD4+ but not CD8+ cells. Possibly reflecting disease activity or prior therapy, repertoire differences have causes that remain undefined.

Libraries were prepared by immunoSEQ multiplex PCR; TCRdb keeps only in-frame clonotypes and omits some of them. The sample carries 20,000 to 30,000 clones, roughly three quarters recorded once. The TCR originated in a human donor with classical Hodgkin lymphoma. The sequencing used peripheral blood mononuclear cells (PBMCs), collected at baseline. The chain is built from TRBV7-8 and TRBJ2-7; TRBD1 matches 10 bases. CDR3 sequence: CASSVDRGLSYEQYF. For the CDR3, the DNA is TGTGCCAGCAGCGTCGACAGGGGGCTCTCCTACGAGCAGTACTTC.